This T cell receptor beta chain was sequenced during a study of identifying expanded T cells in peripheral blood. General study points: Differentially abundant clones: 1 to 1.5 between replicates, 15 to 17 at 2 to 3 weeks, approximately 19 at four. Variance in clone template counts between two-week samples significantly increased with total template count across all healthy donors.

TCRdb's copy holds only in-frame clones and misses some; the assay was immunoSEQ multiplex PCR. The repertoire holds about 100,000 clones, 80% to 90% seen once, with roughly 6% in the top ten. Turning to this clone: Its antigen is unidentified.

During the collection period, no donor immune events like infections were recorded. From germline, CDR1 is LNHDA and CDR2 SQIVND (reference sequence). The V end lost 9 bases, the J end lost 4 bases, and 19 bases lay between the germline ends. This CDR3 has 14 amino acids. This sequence joins TRBV19 and TRBJ2-7, with D perhaps matching TRBD2 (6 bases). The specimen was blood. The TCR originated in a person between 18 and 75 years old in good health. The CDR3 DNA follows: TGTGCCAGCGGTCGGGACTCACTCTCGTACGAGCAGTACTTC. It encodes CASGRDSLSYEQYF. Full variable domain (remainder filled in from reference TRBV19 and TRBJ2-7): DGGITQSPKYLFRKEGQNVTLSCEQNLNHDAMYWYRQDPGQGLRLIYYSQIVNDFQKGDIAEGYSVSREKKESFPLTVTSAQKNPTAFYLCASGRDSLSYEQYFGPGTRLTVT.